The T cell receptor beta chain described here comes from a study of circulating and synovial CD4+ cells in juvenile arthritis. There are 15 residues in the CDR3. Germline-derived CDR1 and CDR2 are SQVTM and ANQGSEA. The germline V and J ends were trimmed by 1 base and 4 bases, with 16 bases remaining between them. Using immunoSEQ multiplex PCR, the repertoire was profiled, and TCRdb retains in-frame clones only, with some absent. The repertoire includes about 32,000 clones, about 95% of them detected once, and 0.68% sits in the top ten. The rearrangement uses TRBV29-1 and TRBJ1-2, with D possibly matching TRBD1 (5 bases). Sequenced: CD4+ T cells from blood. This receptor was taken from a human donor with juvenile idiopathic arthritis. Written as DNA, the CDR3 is TGCAGCGTTGAAGTTAGACAGACCCCCCCCTATGGCTACACCTTC. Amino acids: CSVEVRQTPPYGYTF. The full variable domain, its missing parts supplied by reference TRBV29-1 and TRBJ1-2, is SAVISQKPSRDICQRGTSLTIQCQVDSQVTMMFWYRQQPGQSLTLIATANQGSEATYESGFVIDKFPISRPNLTFSTLTVSNMSPEDSSIYLCSVEVRQTPPYGYTFGSGTRLTVV.